These 6 T cell receptor beta chains originate from one sample sequenced in a study of cytomegalovirus exposure and HLA in healthy donors. The PCR had 60 Vbeta and 13 Jbeta primers. The assay was immunoSEQ multiplex PCR, and TCRdb's table has in-frame clones only and misses some. The table lists about 160,000 clones, roughly 80% of them singletons. Specimen: PBMCs. Receptors were obtained from a male donor in good health and CMV-seropositive.

The rearrangement uses TRBV7-2 and TRBJ2-7, with TRBD2 matching 8 bases. From germline, CDR1 is SGHTA and CDR2 FQGNSA. V lost 5 bases, J lost 3 bases, and 15 bases stayed unmatched. This CDR3 spans 17 amino acids. The CDR3 DNA is TGTGCCAGCAGCCCCCGGTGGGCCGGGGGGGGGTTCTACGAGCAGTACTTC. It is translated as CASSPRWAGGGFYEQYF.

The rearrangement joins TRBV28 to TRBJ1-2; D gene ambiguous. V lost 1 base and J lost 6, with 12 bases in between. CDR3 size: 14 residues. Germline V gene data show CDR1 as MDHEN and CDR2 as SYDVKM. The CDR3 loop is CASSLLEGGNGYTF. CDR3 nucleotide sequence: TGTGCCAGCAGTTTATTAGAGGGTGGAAATGGCTACACCTTC.

This rearrangement joins TRBV4-1 to TRBJ2-1, with 11 nucleotides matching TRBD2. The germline gives CDR1 MGHRA, CDR2 YSYEKL. V lost 2 bases and J lost 6; bases outside the gene matches: 9. The CDR3 covers 17 residues. CDR3 nucleotide sequence: TGCGCCAGCAGCCAACCTCAAACTAGCGGGAGCCGCAATGAGCAGTTCTTC. Translation: CASSQPQTSGSRNEQFF.

This chain links TRBV7-8 with TRBJ2-7, with no clear D. CDR3 length: 15 residues. The germline CDR1 and CDR2 sequences are SGHVS and FQNEAQ. V was trimmed by 4 bases and J by 2 bases, leaving 15 bases between them. The CDR3 loop is CASSYLPGFTYEQYF. CDR3 bases: TGTGCCAGCAGCTACCTTCCCGGGTTTACCTACGAGCAGTACTTC. The complete variable domain, with remaining parts taken from reference TRBV7-8 and TRBJ2-7, reads GAGVSQSPRYKVAKRGQDVALRCDPISGHVSLFWYQQALGQGPEFLTYFQNEAQLDKSGLPSDRFFAERPEGSVSTLKIQRTQQEDSAVYLCASSYLPGFTYEQYFGPGTRLTVT.

J is TRBJ1-2 and V is TRBV29-1, with a possible D match to TRBD1 (5 bases). The germline CDR1 and CDR2 sequences are SQVTM and ANQGSEA. V gave up 0 bases and J gave up 8 bases, with 16 bases separating them. The CDR3 is 14 residues long. The CDR3: CSVEDLPGKEGYTF. The CDR3 coding sequence is TGCAGCGTTGAAGATCTTCCAGGGAAGGAGGGCTACACCTTC.

The rearrangement uses TRBV5-1 and TRBJ1-3; D gene unclear. The germline gives CDR1 SGHRS, CDR2 YFSETQ. Trimming cost V 1 base and J 0 bases, with 5 bases left between them. This CDR3 is built from 14 residues. The CDR3 DNA reads TGCGCCAGCAGCTTGTTTAGCTCTGGAAACACCATATATTTT. Translation gives CASSLFSSGNTIYF.